Following are 15 T cell receptor beta chains from one sample sequenced in a study of cytomegalovirus exposure and HLA in healthy donors. The PCR made use of 60 Vbeta and 13 Jbeta primers. The data were produced by immunoSEQ multiplex PCR, yet TCRdb's version contains in-frame clones alone and is incomplete. This specimen shows approximately 110,000 clones; the ten leading clones hold under 3.5%. The sample was PBMCs. The source is a man younger than 40 in good health and CMV-seronegative.

This chain uses TRBV5-4 with TRBJ1-4, with 7 bases fitting TRBD1. Per the germline V gene, CDR1 is SGHNT and CDR2 is YYREEE (reference sequence). The CDR3 totals 15 residues. The V gene end was trimmed by 3 bases and the J gene end by 6 bases; junction bases not matched to a gene: 8. The CDR3 coding sequence is TGTGCCAGCAGCTACATGACAGGGTTGGATGAAAAACTGTTTTTT. The encoded protein is CASSYMTGLDEKLFF. The full variable domain, with the rest looked up from reference TRBV5-4 and TRBJ1-4, is ETGVTQSPTHLIKTRGQQVTLRCSSQSGHNTVSWYQQALGQGPQFIFQYYREEENGRGNFPPRFSGLQFPNYSSELNVNALELDDSALYLCASSYMTGLDEKLFFGSGTQLSVL.

The chain carries TRBV6-1 and TRBJ1-6; D gene ambiguous. Trimming left V 1 base short and J 9 bases short, with 7 bases between. Germline V gene data show CDR1 as MNHNS and CDR2 as SASEGT. CDR3 length: 13 amino acids. The CDR3 here is CASSEGFGSPLHF. The CDR3 DNA reads TGTGCCAGCAGTGAAGGGTTCGGTTCACCCCTCCACTTT.

CDR3 residues: CASTPGQGAPEQYF. CDR3 DNA: TGTGCCAGCACCCCGGGACAGGGGGCCCCCGAGCAGTACTTC. The chain links TRBV6-5 to TRBJ2-7; 12 bases align to TRBD1. The CDR3 is 14 amino acids. Germline V CDR1 and CDR2: MNHEY, SVGAGI. V gave up 7 bases and J gave up 6 bases; unmatched junction bases: 7.

The V call is TRBV5-1, the J call TRBJ2-1; 11 bases map to TRBD2. The CDR3 totals 15 residues. V was clipped by 2 bases and J by 7 bases; unmatched bases: 5. Per the germline V gene, CDR1 is SGHRS and CDR2 is YFSETQ. CDR3 sequence reads: CASSLIAGGPNEQFF. CDR3 coding DNA: TGCGCCAGCAGCTTAATAGCGGGAGGGCCGAATGAGCAGTTCTTC.

The chain uses TRBV7-9 and TRBJ1-4, with TRBD1 identical over 8 bases. Per germline, CDR1 SEHNR and CDR2 FQNEAQ (reference sequence). The ends lost 1 base at V and 7 bases at J; junction bases unmatched: 11. The CDR3 is 17 amino acids. The CDR3 DNA reads TGTGCCAGCAGCTTAGGGGGATCGACAGGGGAAGGTGAAAAACTGTTTTTT. This sequence encodes CASSLGGSTGEGEKLFF.

The rearrangement links TRBV18 to TRBJ1-1; a weak D match, TRBD1 (5 bases). The CDR3 is 13 residues long. Germline CDR1 KGHSH, CDR2 LQKENI. The V end lost 5 bases, the J end lost 2 bases, and 9 bases lay between the germline ends. The CDR3 here is CASSGQINTEAFF. For the CDR3, the DNA is TGTGCCAGCTCAGGACAAATAAACACTGAAGCTTTCTTT.

V is TRBV11-3 and J is TRBJ2-1; the match to TRBD2 covers 9 bases. The CDR3 loop spans 16 amino acids. J was trimmed by 2 bases and V by 1 base; bases with no gene match: 3. Looked up from germline, CDR1 is SGHNT and CDR2 is YENEEA. CDR3 sequence reads: CASSLVAGGTYNEQFF. Written as DNA, the CDR3 is TGTGCCAGCAGCTTAGTGGCGGGAGGGACCTACAATGAGCAGTTCTTC.

The chain employs TRBV18 and TRBJ2-2; 7 positions agree with TRBD2. Germline trimming cut 3 bases from V and 4 bases from J; bases unmatched to any gene: 11. Germline CDR1 and CDR2: KGHSH and LQKENI. The CDR3 loop spans 17 amino acids. In DNA, the CDR3 is TGTGCCAGCTCACCCCTACCGGCTAGCGGAGCCACCGGGGAGCTGTTTTTT. This translates into CASSPLPASGATGELFF.

In terms of frequency, this clone is medium-sized (0.01 to 0.1%). This chain uses TRBV19 with TRBJ1-5; 9 bases fit TRBD1. With V trimmed by 6 bases and J by 7 bases, 10 bases remained unmatched. Germline CDR1 LNHDA, CDR2 SQIVND (reference sequence). The CDR3 has 15 residues. CDR3: CASSRDRESGQPQHF. In nucleotides, the CDR3 is TGTGCCAGTAGCAGGGACAGGGAATCCGGGCAGCCCCAGCATTTT.

This chain uses TRBV10-3 with TRBJ2-3; 8 bases line up with TRBD2. Germline V lookup: CDR1 ENHRY, CDR2 SYGVKD. The junction had 12 bases not matched to a gene; V was cut back by 4 bases and J by 3 bases. The length of the CDR3 is 17 residues. The CDR3 reads CAISGPDGGLGTDTQYF. The CDR3 DNA follows: TGTGCCATCAGTGGACCGGACGGGGGACTAGGAACAGATACGCAGTATTTT.

The chain has TRBV6-5 and TRBJ2-1; 11 positions agree with TRBD2. This CDR3 has 16 residues. V trimming: 2 bases; J trimming: 8 bases; junction bases outside the gene matches: 8. Germline-derived CDR1 and CDR2 are MNHEY and SVGAGI. The CDR3 is CASSYLASGRSDEQFF. As DNA, the CDR3 is TGTGCCAGCAGTTACCTCGCTAGCGGGAGGTCAGATGAGCAGTTCTTC.

This chain joins TRBV27 and TRBJ2-7; the match to TRBD2 covers 10 bases. Per germline, CDR1 MNHEY and CDR2 SMNVEV (reference sequence). V was pared by 8 bases and J by 6 bases, with 10 bases of the junction left unmatched. The CDR3 contains 14 residues. Here the CDR3 reads CASAPGLAVGEQYF. The CDR3, as DNA: TGTGCCAGCGCTCCCGGACTAGCGGTTGGCGAGCAGTACTTC.

The V gene is TRBV4-3, the J gene TRBJ1-1; D perhaps matches TRBD1 (6 bases). The CDR3 spans 18 residues. The V gene lost 3 bases and the J gene lost 3 bases, with 23 bases spanning the gap. Germline CDR1 and CDR2: LGHNA and YSLEER. This CDR3 is CASSHLQGRGSLDTEAFF. Here the CDR3 DNA reads TGCGCCAGCAGCCACTTACAGGGAAGAGGAAGTTTGGACACTGAAGCTTTCTTT.

The chain carries TRBV9 and TRBJ2-7, with D perhaps TRBD2 (6 bases). The CDR3 runs 15 residues. Between the trimmed V and J ends, which lost 0 bases and 8 bases, there was a span of 18 bases. Germline CDR1 reads SGDLS; CDR2 reads YYNGEE. Written as DNA, the CDR3 is TGTGCCAGCAGCGTAGATCCGGGACTCAGAGGGAAGCAGTACTTC. Encoded protein: CASSVDPGLRGKQYF.

This chain joins TRBV29-1 and TRBJ1-2, with 10 nucleotides matching TRBD1. The CDR3 is made up of 13 amino acids. Germline loops: CDR1 SQVTM, CDR2 ANQGSEA. After removal of 6 bases from V and 7 bases from J, the junction contained 8 bases not matched to a gene. The CDR3 loop is CSVNRQGAPGYTF. The CDR3 coding sequence is TGCAGCGTCAATAGACAGGGGGCGCCTGGCTACACCTTC.